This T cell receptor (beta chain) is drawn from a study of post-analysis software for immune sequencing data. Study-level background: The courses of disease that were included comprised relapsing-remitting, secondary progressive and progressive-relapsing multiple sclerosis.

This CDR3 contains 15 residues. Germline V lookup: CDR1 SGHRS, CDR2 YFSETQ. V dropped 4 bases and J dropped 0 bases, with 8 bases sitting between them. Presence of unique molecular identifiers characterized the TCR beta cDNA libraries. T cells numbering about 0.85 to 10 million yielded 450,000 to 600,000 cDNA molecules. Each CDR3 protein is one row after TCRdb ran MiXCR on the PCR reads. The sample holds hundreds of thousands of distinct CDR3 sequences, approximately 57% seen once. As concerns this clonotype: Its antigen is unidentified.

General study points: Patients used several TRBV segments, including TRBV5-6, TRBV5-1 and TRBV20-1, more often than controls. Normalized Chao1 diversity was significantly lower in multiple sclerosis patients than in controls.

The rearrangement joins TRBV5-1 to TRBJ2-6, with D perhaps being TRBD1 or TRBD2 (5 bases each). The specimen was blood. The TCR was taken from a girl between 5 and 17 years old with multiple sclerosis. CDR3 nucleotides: TGCGCCAGCAGCCGAGGGACCTCTGGGGCCAACGTCCTGACTTTC. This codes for CASSRGTSGANVLTF. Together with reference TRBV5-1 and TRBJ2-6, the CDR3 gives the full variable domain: KAGVTQTPRYLIKTRGQQVTLSCSPISGHRSVSWYQQTPGQGLQFLFEYFSETQRNKGNFPGRFSGRQFSNSRSEMNVSTLELGDSALYLCASSRGTSGANVLTFGAGSRLTVL.